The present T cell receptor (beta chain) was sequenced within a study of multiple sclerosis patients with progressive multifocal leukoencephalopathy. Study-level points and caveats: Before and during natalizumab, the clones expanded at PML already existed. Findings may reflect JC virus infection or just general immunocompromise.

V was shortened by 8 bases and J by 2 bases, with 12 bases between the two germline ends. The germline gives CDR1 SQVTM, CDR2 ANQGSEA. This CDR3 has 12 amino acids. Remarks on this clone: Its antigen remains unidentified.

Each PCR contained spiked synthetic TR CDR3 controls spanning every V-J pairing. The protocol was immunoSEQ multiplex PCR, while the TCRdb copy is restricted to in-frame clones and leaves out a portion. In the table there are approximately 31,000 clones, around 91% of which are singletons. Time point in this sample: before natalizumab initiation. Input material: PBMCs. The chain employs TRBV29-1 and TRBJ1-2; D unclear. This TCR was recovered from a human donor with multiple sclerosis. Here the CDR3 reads CSYIHINYGYTF. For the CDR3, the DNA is TGCAGCTATATACACATAAACTATGGCTACACCTTC.